This record looks at one T cell receptor (beta chain) sequence and its context. Its antigen remains unknown. Expressed TCRB transcripts were sequenced because the entire RNA isolate underwent reverse transcription. Sequenced naive, central memory and regulatory T cell samples produced an average of about 3.57 million reads. Here immunoSEQ multiplex PCR was the method, and the copy in TCRdb shows in-frame clones only, minus some. In the table there are under 900,000 clones, roughly 15% of which are singletons. The record originates from a study of beta chain features in type 1 diabetes. CD45RO/CCR7/CD25/CD127/CD95/CD27 sorting isolated CD4+ naive, central memory, regulatory and stem cell-like memory cells. Points from the study as a whole: Insertions were fewer and deletions more numerous at VDJ junctions in type 1 diabetes patients.

The CDR3 extends over 17 amino acids. Per germline, CDR1 SGHVS and CDR2 FNYEAQ. With 5 bases removed from V and 0 bases from J, the gap between germline ends came to 14 bases. The sequencing sample was made of naive CD4+ T cells from blood. The TCR comes from a young woman in good health. V usage is TRBV7-6 and J usage is TRBJ2-6; D remains ambiguous. CDR3 sequence (DNA): TGTGCCAGCAGCCCGGCGGACCGTACCTCTGGGGCCAACGTCCTGACTTTC. This sequence encodes CASSPADRTSGANVLTF.